The rows below give T cell receptor beta chains drawn from one sample of a study of response to subunit inactivated influenza vaccine. TCRdb re-analysed the RT-PCR reads in MiXCR, keeping a single row per CDR3 protein. Here the sample spans fewer than 700,000 distinct CDR3 sequences, 13% being singletons. Material: PBMCs from blood, obtained about 40 days after vaccination. All receptors come from a man aged 50 to 59 who received an inactivated influenza vaccine. CDR3s leave out the opening cysteine and the closing phenylalanine or tryptophan. The D gene is left open where the match is weak.

J gene: TRBJ1-1
D gene: .
V gene: TRBV3-1
CDR3 protein: ASSATANTEAF

J gene: TRBJ2-1
D gene: TRBD2
V gene: TRBV5-1
CDR3 protein: ASSLTLATSGSNEQF

J gene: TRBJ2-5
D gene: .
V gene: TRBV5-6
CDR3 protein: ASSRYGGTQY

J gene: TRBJ1-1
D gene: .
V gene: TRBV5-1
CDR3 protein: ASTQGRNTEAF

J gene: TRBJ1-5
D gene: .
V gene: TRBV20-1
CDR3 protein: SAGGSARNQPQH

J gene: TRBJ2-3
D gene: .
V gene: TRBV7-2
CDR3 protein: ASSSGLLMGNTQY

J gene: TRBJ1-5
D gene: .
V gene: TRBV20-1
CDR3 protein: SARPRVHQPQH

J gene: TRBJ2-1
D gene: .
V gene: TRBV7-8
CDR3 protein: ASSLEAVAYNEQF

J gene: TRBJ2-1
D gene: TRBD1
V gene: TRBV28
CDR3 protein: ASSSKWGQLSNEQF

J gene: TRBJ2-2
D gene: TRBD1
V gene: TRBV29-1
CDR3 protein: SQGVDRGTSNTGELF

J gene: TRBJ1-1
D gene: TRBD1
V gene: TRBV7-9
CDR3 protein: ASSLQGALTEAF

J gene: TRBJ2-1
D gene: .
V gene: TRBV7-9
CDR3 protein: ASSPLSVVEQF

J gene: TRBJ2-5
D gene: .
V gene: TRBV20-1
CDR3 protein: SARRPGRTQETQY

J gene: TRBJ1-1
D gene: TRBD1
V gene: TRBV5-6
CDR3 protein: ASSFGTGNEAF

J gene: TRBJ2-7
D gene: TRBD2
V gene: TRBV20-1
CDR3 protein: SAGGSAGRTYEQY

J gene: TRBJ2-5
D gene: .
V gene: TRBV6-2/TRBV6-3
CDR3 protein: ASSIGETQY

J gene: TRBJ2-1
D gene: .
V gene: TRBV7-2
CDR3 protein: ASSPPAGITYNEQF

J gene: TRBJ2-3
D gene: .
V gene: TRBV6-1
CDR3 protein: ASSPVGVRRTDTQY

J gene: TRBJ2-5
D gene: TRBD2
V gene: TRBV9
CDR3 protein: ASSVGAGTTQETQY

J gene: TRBJ2-1
D gene: TRBD2
V gene: TRBV7-9
CDR3 protein: ASSLQREVEQF

J gene: TRBJ2-5
D gene: TRBD2
V gene: TRBV15
CDR3 protein: ATSRTSGRETQY

J gene: TRBJ2-2
D gene: TRBD2
V gene: TRBV24-1
CDR3 protein: ATSDRTSSYPGTGELF

J gene: TRBJ2-3
D gene: TRBD2
V gene: TRBV12-3/TRBV12-4
CDR3 protein: ASILAGTTDTQY

J gene: TRBJ2-7
D gene: .
V gene: TRBV6-5
CDR3 protein: ASSYGLGVSYEQY

J gene: TRBJ1-5
D gene: .
V gene: TRBV6-5
CDR3 protein: ASSYSSNQPQH

J gene: TRBJ2-1
D gene: .
V gene: TRBV29-1
CDR3 protein: SGRLSSDNEQF

J gene: TRBJ2-7
D gene: .
V gene: TRBV10-1
CDR3 protein: ASSDWAGDEQY

J gene: TRBJ1-2
D gene: .
V gene: TRBV3-1
CDR3 protein: ASSQGRRRANYGYT

J gene: TRBJ2-4
D gene: .
V gene: TRBV19
CDR3 protein: ASSTKGNLAKNIQY

J gene: TRBJ2-5
D gene: TRBD2
V gene: TRBV4-3
CDR3 protein: ASSRDLGLAVQTQY

J gene: TRBJ2-1
D gene: TRBD1
V gene: TRBV12-3/TRBV12-4
CDR3 protein: ASSPTGARQF

J gene: TRBJ2-3
D gene: .
V gene: TRBV20-1
CDR3 protein: SASYHGTDTQY

J gene: TRBJ2-1
D gene: TRBD2
V gene: TRBV4-2
CDR3 protein: ASSRSGTRGSNEQF

J gene: TRBJ2-1
D gene: TRBD2
V gene: TRBV10-3
CDR3 protein: AISYLAGVYNEQF

J gene: TRBJ2-2
D gene: .
V gene: TRBV7-2
CDR3 protein: ASITLGLSAGELF

J gene: TRBJ1-1
D gene: .
V gene: TRBV28
CDR3 protein: ASSLWNLGGGATEAF

J gene: TRBJ2-7
D gene: TRBD1
V gene: TRBV11-1
CDR3 protein: ASSLGYGTGDSLRVYEQY

J gene: TRBJ2-3
D gene: .
V gene: TRBV29-1
CDR3 protein: SVERQGYRGTDTQY

J gene: TRBJ1-5
D gene: .
V gene: TRBV27
CDR3 protein: ASSRNDGNQPQH

J gene: TRBJ2-2
D gene: .
V gene: TRBV4-3
CDR3 protein: ASSPNREWTGELF

J gene: TRBJ2-7
D gene: .
V gene: TRBV28
CDR3 protein: ASRSAPGSGSYEQY

J gene: TRBJ2-5
D gene: TRBD2
V gene: TRBV20-1
CDR3 protein: SASSSGRAQETQY

J gene: TRBJ2-3
D gene: .
V gene: TRBV5-1
CDR3 protein: ASSWRYGSTDTQY

J gene: TRBJ1-1
D gene: .
V gene: TRBV28
CDR3 protein: ASRTQGNTEAF

J gene: TRBJ1-6
D gene: .
V gene: TRBV4-3
CDR3 protein: ASSQDPPDSLYNSPLH

J gene: TRBJ2-3
D gene: TRBD2
V gene: TRBV6-1
CDR3 protein: ASSGLAGGNTDTQY

J gene: TRBJ2-2
D gene: .
V gene: TRBV6-1
CDR3 protein: ASSVVWDTGELF

J gene: TRBJ2-2
D gene: .
V gene: TRBV15
CDR3 protein: ATSSADRNTGELF